The clone carrying this T cell receptor (beta chain) was recorded many times. The antigen is not known. This CDR3 has 14 residues. The ends were cut back, 4 bases at V and 5 bases at J, with 11 bases in the middle. These data come from a study of breast tumors, draining lymph nodes, adjacent tissues. Study-level findings and limits: Tumors had less TCR diversity than lymph nodes, more than nontumor tissue. Tumor and nontumor repertoires were significantly more similar in luminal-like than in basal-like breast cancer.

TCRdb reprocessed the multiplex PCR reads via MiXCR and lists one record per CDR3 protein. The sample has over 35,000 distinct CDR3 sequences, 36% seen once. This sequence joins TRBV12-3 or TRBV12-4 and TRBJ2-2; D unclear. Sequenced sample: breast tumor tissue. This sequence originates from a female donor with breast cancer. Some clones in this sample may be carry-over from other donors' samples. CDR3 sequence (DNA): TGTGCCAGCAGTTCTGGCAGCAGGACCGGGGAGCTGTTTTTT. It yields the protein CASSSGSRTGELFF.